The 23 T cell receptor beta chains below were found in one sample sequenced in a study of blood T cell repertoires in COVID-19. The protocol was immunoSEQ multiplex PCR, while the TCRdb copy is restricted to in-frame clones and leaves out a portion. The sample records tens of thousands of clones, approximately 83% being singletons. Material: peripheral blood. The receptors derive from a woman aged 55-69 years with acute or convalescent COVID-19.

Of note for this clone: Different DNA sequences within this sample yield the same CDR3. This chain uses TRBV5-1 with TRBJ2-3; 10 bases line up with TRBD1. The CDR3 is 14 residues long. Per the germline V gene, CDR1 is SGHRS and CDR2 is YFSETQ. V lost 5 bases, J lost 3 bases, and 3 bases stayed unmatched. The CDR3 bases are TGCGCCAGCAGTTCGGGACAGGGGACAGATACGCAGTATTTT. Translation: CASSSGQGTDTQYF.

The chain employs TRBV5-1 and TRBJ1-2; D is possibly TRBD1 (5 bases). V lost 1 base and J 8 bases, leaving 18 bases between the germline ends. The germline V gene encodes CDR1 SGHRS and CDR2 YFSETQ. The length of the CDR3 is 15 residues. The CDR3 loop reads CASSLSAAGGVGYTF. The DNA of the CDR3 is TGCGCCAGCAGCTTGTCTGCAGCCGGGGGTGTGGGCTACACCTTC.

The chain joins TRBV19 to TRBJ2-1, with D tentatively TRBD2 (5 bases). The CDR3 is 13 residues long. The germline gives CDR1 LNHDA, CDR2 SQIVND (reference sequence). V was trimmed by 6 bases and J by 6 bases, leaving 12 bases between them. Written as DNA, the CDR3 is TGTGCCAGTAGACCGACTACCAGCAATGAGCAGTTCTTC. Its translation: CASRPTTSNEQFF.

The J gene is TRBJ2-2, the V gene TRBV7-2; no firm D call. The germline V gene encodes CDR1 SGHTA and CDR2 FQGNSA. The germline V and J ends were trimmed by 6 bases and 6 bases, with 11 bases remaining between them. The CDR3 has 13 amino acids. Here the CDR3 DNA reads TGTGCCAGCAGTCCAGGATGGGCCGGGGAGCTGTTTTTT. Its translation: CASSPGWAGELFF.

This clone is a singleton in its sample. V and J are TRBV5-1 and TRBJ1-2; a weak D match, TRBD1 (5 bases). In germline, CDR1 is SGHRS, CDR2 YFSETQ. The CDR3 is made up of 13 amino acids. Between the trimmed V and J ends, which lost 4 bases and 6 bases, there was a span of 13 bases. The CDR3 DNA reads TGCGCCAGCAGCCTCAGGGAAGGGGATGGCTACACCTTC. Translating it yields CASSLREGDGYTF.

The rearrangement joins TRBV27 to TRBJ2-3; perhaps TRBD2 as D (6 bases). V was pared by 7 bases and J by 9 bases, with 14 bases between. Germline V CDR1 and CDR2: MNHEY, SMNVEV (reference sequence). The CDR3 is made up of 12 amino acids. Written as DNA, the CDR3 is TGTGCCAGCATGTGGGGTCGGGGGACGCAGTATTTT. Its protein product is CASMWGRGTQYF.

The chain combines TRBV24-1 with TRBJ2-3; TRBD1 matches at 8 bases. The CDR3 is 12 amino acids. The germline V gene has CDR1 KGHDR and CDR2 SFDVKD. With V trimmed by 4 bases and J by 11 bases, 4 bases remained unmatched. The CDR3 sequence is CATSDQGARQYF. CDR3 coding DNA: TGTGCCACCAGTGACCAGGGGGCCAGGCAGTATTTT.

CDR3 in amino acids: CASSLSKYGGVYTDTQYF. In DNA form, the CDR3 reads TGTGCCAGCAGCTTGAGCAAATACGGGGGGGTATACACAGATACGCAGTATTTT. The rearrangement links TRBV5-4 to TRBJ2-3, with 8 positions matching TRBD2. CDR1 is SGHNT, CDR2 YYREEE, per germline (reference sequence). This CDR3 contains 18 residues. The trim removed 1 base at V and 2 bases at J, leaving 12 bases unmatched.

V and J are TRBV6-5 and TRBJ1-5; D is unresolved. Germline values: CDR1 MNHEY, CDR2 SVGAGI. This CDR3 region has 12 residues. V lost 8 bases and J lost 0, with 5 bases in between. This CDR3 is CASWASNQPQHF. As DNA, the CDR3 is TGTGCCAGCTGGGCTAGCAATCAGCCCCAGCATTTT.

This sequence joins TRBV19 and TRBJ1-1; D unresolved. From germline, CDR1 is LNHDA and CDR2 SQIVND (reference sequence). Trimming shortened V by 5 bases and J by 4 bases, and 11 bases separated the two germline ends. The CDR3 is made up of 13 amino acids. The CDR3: CASSFQDLTEAFF. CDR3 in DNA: TGTGCCAGTAGTTTTCAGGATCTCACTGAAGCTTTCTTT. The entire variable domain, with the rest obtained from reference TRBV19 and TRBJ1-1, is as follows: DGGITQSPKYLFRKEGQNVTLSCEQNLNHDAMYWYRQDPGQGLRLIYYSQIVNDFQKGDIAEGYSVSREKKESFPLTVTSAQKNPTAFYLCASSFQDLTEAFFGQGTRLTVV.

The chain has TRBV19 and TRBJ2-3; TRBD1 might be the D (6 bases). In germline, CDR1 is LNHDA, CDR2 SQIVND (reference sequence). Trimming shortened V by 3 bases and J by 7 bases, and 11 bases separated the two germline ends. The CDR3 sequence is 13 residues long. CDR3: CASSIGTGYTQYF. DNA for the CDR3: TGTGCCAGTAGTATCGGAACAGGGTATACGCAGTATTTT.

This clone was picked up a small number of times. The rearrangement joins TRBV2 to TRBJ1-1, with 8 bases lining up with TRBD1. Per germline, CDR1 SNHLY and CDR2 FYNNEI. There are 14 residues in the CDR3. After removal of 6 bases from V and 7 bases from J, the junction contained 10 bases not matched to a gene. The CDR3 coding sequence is TGTGCCAGCAGAGCAGGGGGCCGGTTTGGTGAAGCTTTCTTT. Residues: CASRAGGRFGEAFF.

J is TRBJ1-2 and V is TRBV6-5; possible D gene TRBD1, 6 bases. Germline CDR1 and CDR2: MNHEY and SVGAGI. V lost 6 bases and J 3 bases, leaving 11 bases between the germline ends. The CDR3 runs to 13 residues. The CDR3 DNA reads TGTGCCAGCAGCGGACAGATAGACTATGGCTACACCTTC. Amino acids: CASSGQIDYGYTF.

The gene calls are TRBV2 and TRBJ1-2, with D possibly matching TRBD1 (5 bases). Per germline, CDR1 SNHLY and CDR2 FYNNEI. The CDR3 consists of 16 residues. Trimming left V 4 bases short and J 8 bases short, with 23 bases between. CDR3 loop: CASSATTGPQRGGYTF. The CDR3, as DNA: TGTGCCAGCAGTGCAACGACCGGGCCACAAAGGGGAGGCTACACCTTC.

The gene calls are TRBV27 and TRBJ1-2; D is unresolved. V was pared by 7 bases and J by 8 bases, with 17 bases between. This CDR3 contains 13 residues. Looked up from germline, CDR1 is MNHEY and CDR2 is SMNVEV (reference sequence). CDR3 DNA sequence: TGTGCCAGCAAGCCGGTAACCCGCGGCGGCTACACCTTC. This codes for CASKPVTRGGYTF.

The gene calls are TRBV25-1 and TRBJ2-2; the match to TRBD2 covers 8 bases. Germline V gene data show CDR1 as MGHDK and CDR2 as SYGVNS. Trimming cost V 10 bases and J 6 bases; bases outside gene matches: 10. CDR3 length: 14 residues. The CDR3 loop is CATNGGAQSGELFF. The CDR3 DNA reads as TGTGCCACAAACGGGGGGGCGCAATCCGGGGAGCTGTTTTTT.

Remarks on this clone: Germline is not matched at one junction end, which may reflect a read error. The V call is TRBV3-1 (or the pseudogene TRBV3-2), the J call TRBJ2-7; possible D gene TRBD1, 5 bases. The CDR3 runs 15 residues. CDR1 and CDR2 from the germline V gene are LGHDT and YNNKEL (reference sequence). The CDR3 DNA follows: TGTGCCAGCAACCAAGTATACAGGATAGGACGCGAGCAGTACTTC. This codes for CASNQVYRIGREQYF.

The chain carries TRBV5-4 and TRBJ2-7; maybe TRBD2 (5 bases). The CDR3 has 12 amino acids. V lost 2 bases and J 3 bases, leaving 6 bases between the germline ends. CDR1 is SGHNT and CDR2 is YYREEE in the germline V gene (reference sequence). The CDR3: CASSLGLYEQYF. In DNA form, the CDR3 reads TGTGCCAGCAGCTTAGGACTCTACGAGCAGTACTTC.

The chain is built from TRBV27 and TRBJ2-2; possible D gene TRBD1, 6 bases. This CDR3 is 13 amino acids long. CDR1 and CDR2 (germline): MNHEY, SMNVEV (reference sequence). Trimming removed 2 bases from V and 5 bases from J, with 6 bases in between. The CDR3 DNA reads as TGTGCCAGCAGTTTAACAGGGACCGGGGAGCTGTTTTTT. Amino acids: CASSLTGTGELFF.

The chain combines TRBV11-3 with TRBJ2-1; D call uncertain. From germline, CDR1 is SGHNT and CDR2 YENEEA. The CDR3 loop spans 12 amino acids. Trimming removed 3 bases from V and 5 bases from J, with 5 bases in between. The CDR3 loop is CASSFSDNEQFF. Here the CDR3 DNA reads TGTGCCAGCAGCTTCTCAGACAATGAGCAGTTCTTC.

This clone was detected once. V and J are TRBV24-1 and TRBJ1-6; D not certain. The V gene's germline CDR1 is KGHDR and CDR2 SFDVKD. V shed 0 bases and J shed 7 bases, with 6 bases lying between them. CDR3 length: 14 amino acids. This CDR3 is CATSDLIGNSPLHF. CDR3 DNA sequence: TGTGCCACCAGTGATTTGATCGGGAATTCACCCCTCCACTTT.

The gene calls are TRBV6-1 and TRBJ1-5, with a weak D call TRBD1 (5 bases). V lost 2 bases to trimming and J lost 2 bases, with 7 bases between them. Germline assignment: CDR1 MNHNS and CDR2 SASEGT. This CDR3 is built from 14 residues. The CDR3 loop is CASSERGGNQPQHF. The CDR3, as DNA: TGTGCCAGCAGTGAAAGGGGCGGCAATCAGCCCCAGCATTTT.

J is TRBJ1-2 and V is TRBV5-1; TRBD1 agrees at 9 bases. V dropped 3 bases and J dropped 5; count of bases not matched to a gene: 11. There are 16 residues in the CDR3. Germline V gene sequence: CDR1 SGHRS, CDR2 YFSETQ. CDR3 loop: CASSSTGTGIGYGYTF. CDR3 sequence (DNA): TGCGCCAGCAGCTCGACTGGGACAGGGATCGGGTATGGCTACACCTTC.